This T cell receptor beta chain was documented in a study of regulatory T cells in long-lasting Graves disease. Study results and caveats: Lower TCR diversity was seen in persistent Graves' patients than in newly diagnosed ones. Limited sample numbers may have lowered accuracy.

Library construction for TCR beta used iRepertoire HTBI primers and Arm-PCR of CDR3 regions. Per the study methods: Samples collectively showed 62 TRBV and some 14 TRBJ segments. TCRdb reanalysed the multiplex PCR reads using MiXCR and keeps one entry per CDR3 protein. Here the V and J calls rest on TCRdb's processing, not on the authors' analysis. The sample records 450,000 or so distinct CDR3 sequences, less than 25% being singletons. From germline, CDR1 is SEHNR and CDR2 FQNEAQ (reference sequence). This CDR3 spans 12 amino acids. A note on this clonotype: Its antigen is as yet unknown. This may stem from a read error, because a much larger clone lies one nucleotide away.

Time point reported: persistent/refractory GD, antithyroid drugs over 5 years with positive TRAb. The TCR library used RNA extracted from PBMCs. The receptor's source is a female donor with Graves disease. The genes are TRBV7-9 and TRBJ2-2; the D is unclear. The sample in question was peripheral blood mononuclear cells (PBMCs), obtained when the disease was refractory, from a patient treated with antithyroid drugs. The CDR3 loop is CANSRNTGELFF. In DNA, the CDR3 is TGTGCCAACAGCCGAAACACCGGGGAGCTGTTTTTT.